Below are 27 T cell receptor beta chains sequenced from a single sample in a study of T cell changes during pregnancy in multiple sclerosis. Using immunoSEQ multiplex PCR, the repertoire was profiled, and TCRdb retains in-frame clones only, with some absent. The table shows 91,000 or so clones, with roughly 92% occurring only once. This specimen was peripheral blood, taken after pregnancy. The receptor set was obtained from a female donor with multiple sclerosis, enrolled in a pregnancy study.

This clone was recorded only once. The chain couples TRBV12-5 to TRBJ2-2; no reliable D call. CDR1 and CDR2 (germline): LGHNT, FRNRAP. This CDR3 contains 15 residues. V lost 2 bases and J lost 0, with 7 bases in between. The CDR3 sequence: CASGLLPSNTGELFF. In DNA, the CDR3 is TGTGCTAGTGGTTTGCTACCCTCGAACACCGGGGAGCTGTTTTTT.

This chain uses TRBV5-5 with TRBJ2-1; 8 bases are shared with TRBD2. The CDR3 length is 17 residues. In germline, CDR1 is SGHKS, CDR2 YYEKEE (reference sequence). Losses at the gene ends were 3 bases for V and 0 bases for J; bases not matched to a gene: 8. This CDR3 reads CASSSRGGASSYNEQFF. CDR3 DNA: TGTGCCAGCAGCTCCCGGGGGGGGGCTAGCTCCTACAATGAGCAGTTCTTC.

The chain combines TRBV19 with TRBJ2-2; TRBD2 might be the D (6 bases). This CDR3 region has 14 residues. Germline CDR1 is LNHDA and CDR2 is SQIVND (reference sequence). V gave up 6 bases and J gave up 4 bases, with 12 bases separating them. The CDR3 here is CASSPTSATGELFF. CDR3 in DNA: TGTGCCAGTAGCCCGACTAGTGCCACCGGGGAGCTGTTTTTT.

V and J are TRBV7-9 and TRBJ1-1, with D possibly TRBD1 on 6 matching bases. The CDR3 is 12 amino acids. Germline CDR1 reads SEHNR; CDR2 reads FQNEAQ (reference sequence). The V end was cut by 3 bases, the J end by 7 bases, with 9 bases between. In nucleotides, the CDR3 is TGTGCCAGCAGCTTGACAGGAGATGAAGCTTTCTTT. This sequence encodes CASSLTGDEAFF.

The chain has TRBV4-1 and TRBJ2-7; TRBD2 agrees at 7 bases. The germline V gene encodes CDR1 MGHRA and CDR2 YSYEKL. V was clipped by 4 bases and J by 7 bases; unmatched bases: 13. The CDR3 contains 15 residues. CDR3 nucleotide sequence: TGCGCCAGCAGCCCCCGGGGAAGCGGGGTGGGAGAGCAGTACTTC. This gives the protein CASSPRGSGVGEQYF.

This chain links TRBV19 with TRBJ2-7; a weak D match, TRBD1 (6 bases). The CDR3 is made up of 15 amino acids. The germline CDR1 and CDR2 sequences are LNHDA and SQIVND (reference sequence). V shed 6 bases and J shed 4 bases, with 19 bases lying between them. The CDR3, as DNA: TGTGCCAGTAGGGAAACAGGGATATGGAATTACGAGCAGTACTTC. Amino acid sequence: CASRETGIWNYEQYF.

This sequence joins TRBV7-9 and TRBJ2-7; maybe TRBD1 (6 bases). The germline V gene encodes CDR1 SEHNR and CDR2 FQNEAQ (reference sequence). Trimming took off 5 bases at V and 4 bases at J, with 21 bases between the two ends. The CDR3 consists of 16 residues. CDR3 nucleotides: TGTGCCAGCAGCCCACCCCCCCTCGGACAGTCTTACGAGCAGTACTTC. It encodes CASSPPPLGQSYEQYF.

This clone occurred once. The chain uses TRBV5-6 and TRBJ1-5; 8 nucleotides align to TRBD1. V gave up 3 bases and J gave up 5 bases; unmatched junction bases: 7. CDR1 is SGHDT and CDR2 is YYEEEE in the germline V gene. The CDR3 loop spans 15 amino acids. The CDR3 DNA reads TGTGCCAGCAGCTCCCACGGACAGGGACATCAGCCCCAGCATTTT. Translated: CASSSHGQGHQPQHF.

The CDR3 DNA is TGTGCCAGTAGTATTAGGGGCCCCACCGGGGAGCTGTTTTTT. Amino acid sequence: CASSIRGPTGELFF. This rearrangement joins TRBV19 to TRBJ2-2, with D tentatively TRBD1 (5 bases). V lost 3 bases and J 4 bases, leaving 9 bases between the germline ends. Germline values: CDR1 LNHDA, CDR2 SQIVND (reference sequence). CDR3 length: 14 residues.

The chain couples TRBV2 to TRBJ2-7; D call uncertain. Trimming removed 0 bases at V and 7 bases at J, with 7 bases between. Germline V gives CDR1 SNHLY, CDR2 FYNNEI. CDR3 length: 12 residues. The CDR3 nucleotides read TGTGCCAGCAGTGAAGCCCGTGTGGAGCAGTACTTC. Amino acids: CASSEARVEQYF.

The chain recombines TRBV10-1 with TRBJ2-2, with 9 bases matching TRBD2. The germline V gene has CDR1 WNHNN and CDR2 SYGVQD (reference sequence). This CDR3 spans 17 amino acids. The V and J ends lost 1 base and 3 bases, in that order; junction bases with no gene match: 6. CDR3 sequence reads: CASSEFPTSGDTGELFF. The CDR3 DNA reads TGCGCCAGCAGTGAGTTCCCGACTAGCGGAGACACCGGGGAGCTGTTTTTT.

This clone has a single count. This chain links TRBV9 with TRBJ2-7, with 10 bases lining up with TRBD1. This CDR3 has 15 residues. Germline values: CDR1 SGDLS, CDR2 YYNGEE. V lost 4 bases and J lost 3; bases outside the gene matches: 7. CDR3 coding DNA: TGTGCCAGCAGCCCTCGACAGGGGGCAGGCTACGAGCAGTACTTC. This encodes CASSPRQGAGYEQYF.

This chain connects TRBV28 to TRBJ1-2, with TRBD1 matching over 7 bases. CDR3 length equals 15 residues. The J segment lost 4 bases and the V segment lost 5 bases, leaving 10 bases of the junction unmatched. Germline CDR1 reads MDHEN; CDR2 reads SYDVKM. CDR3 amino acids: CASSPVSRGTYGYTF. The CDR3 DNA reads TGTGCCAGCAGTCCCGTTTCCAGGGGGACCTATGGCTACACCTTC.

The gene calls are TRBV25-1 and TRBJ2-6, with D possibly matching TRBD1 (7 bases). The germline V gene has CDR1 MGHDK and CDR2 SYGVNS. CDR3 length: 18 amino acids. V gave up 6 bases and J gave up 6 bases, with 24 bases separating them. CDR3 sequence (DNA): TGTGCCAGCAGGGGAGGACAGGATTCTCCTATTTTGGCCAACGTCCTGACTTTC. Translation gives CASRGGQDSPILANVLTF.

This rearrangement joins TRBV28 to TRBJ1-2; tentatively, D is TRBD1 (6 bases). The CDR3 spans 13 residues. CDR1 is MDHEN and CDR2 is SYDVKM in the germline V gene. The V end lost 6 bases, the J end lost 6 bases, and 14 bases lay between the germline ends. In DNA, the CDR3 is TGTGCCAGCAGGTATACAGGGCAAGATGGCTACACCTTC. Protein sequence: CASRYTGQDGYTF.

This clone has just one count. The V and J genes are TRBV30 and TRBJ2-6; D perhaps matches TRBD1 (6 bases). V gave up 4 bases and J gave up 4 bases, with 11 bases separating them. The CDR3 loop spans 14 amino acids. Germline assignment: CDR1 GTSNPN and CDR2 SVGIG (reference sequence). CDR3 loop: CAWTQGSGANVLTF. The CDR3, as DNA: TGTGCCTGGACCCAGGGGTCCGGGGCCAACGTCCTGACTTTC.

This chain joins TRBV27 and TRBJ1-1; D is perhaps TRBD1 (6 bases). Germline V lookup: CDR1 MNHEY, CDR2 SMNVEV (reference sequence). CDR3 length: 14 residues. With 5 bases removed from V and 6 bases from J, the gap between germline ends came to 16 bases. CDR3 residues: CASSDLTGMAEAFF. In nucleotides, the CDR3 is TGTGCCAGCAGTGACCTTACAGGGATGGCTGAAGCTTTCTTT.

This clone turned up a few times. The rearrangement links TRBV28 to TRBJ1-2; no definite D call. Between the trimmed V and J ends, which lost 2 bases and 8 bases, there was a span of 6 bases. The length of the CDR3 is 11 residues. Germline V gene data show CDR1 as MDHEN and CDR2 as SYDVKM. Written as DNA, the CDR3 is TGTGCCAGCAGTTTAGGTGCGGGCTACACCTTC. Translating it yields CASSLGAGYTF.

V and J are TRBV30 and TRBJ1-1; D call uncertain. The length of the CDR3 is 12 residues. V lost 2 bases and J lost 6, with 10 bases in between. CDR1 is GTSNPN and CDR2 is SVGIG in the germline V gene (reference sequence). CDR3 nucleotide sequence: TGTGCCTGGAGTTCCCTGGGCCCTGAAGCTTTCTTT. This gives the protein CAWSSLGPEAFF. Full variable domain (remainder filled in from reference TRBV30 and TRBJ1-1): SQTIHQWPATLVQPVGSPLSLECTVEGTSNPNLYWYRQAAGRGLQLLFYSVGIGQISSEVPQNLSASRPQDRQFILSSKKLLLSDSGFYLCAWSSLGPEAFFGQGTRLTVV.

This chain links TRBV6-1 with TRBJ1-1; no reliable D call. The CDR3 totals 14 residues. The V and J ends lost 2 bases and 0 bases respectively, with 7 bases between them. Per germline, CDR1 MNHNS and CDR2 SASEGT. The chain's CDR3 is CASSETGLNTEAFF. CDR3 coding DNA: TGTGCCAGCAGTGAAACGGGATTGAACACTGAAGCTTTCTTT.

The chain has TRBV27 and TRBJ1-2; 7 nucleotides line up with TRBD1. Germline assignment: CDR1 MNHEY and CDR2 SMNVEV (reference sequence). The ends lost 5 bases at V and 8 bases at J; junction bases unmatched: 11. There are 14 residues in the CDR3. CDR3 amino acids: CASSQQWDSPGYTF. The DNA for the CDR3 is TGTGCCAGCAGTCAACAGTGGGACAGCCCAGGCTACACCTTC.

This clone was observed once. This chain uses TRBV7-2 with TRBJ2-3; TRBD2 aligns across 8 bases. The CDR3 loop spans 18 amino acids. Trimming cost V 1 base and J 0 bases; bases outside gene matches: 9. CDR1 is SGHTA, CDR2 FQGNSA, per germline. The CDR3 DNA is TGTGCCAGCAGCTTAGTACCAGCGGGAGACCTAAGCACAGATACGCAGTATTTT. Residues: CASSLVPAGDLSTDTQYF. The variable domain in full, completed from reference TRBV7-2 and TRBJ2-3, reads GAGVSQSPSNKVTEKGKDVELRCDPISGHTALYWYRQSLGQGLEFLIYFQGNSAPDKSGLPSDRFSAERTGGSVSTLTIQRTQQEDSAVYLCASSLVPAGDLSTDTQYFGPGTRLTVL.

The V and J genes are TRBV10-3 and TRBJ2-7, with TRBD2 matching 13 bases. J gave up 3 bases and V 11 bases, and 4 bases lay outside the gene matches. The CDR3 is 13 amino acids. CDR1 is ENHRY and CDR2 is SYGVKD in the germline V gene. The CDR3 sequence: CASGLAGVYEQYF. Here the CDR3 DNA reads TGTGCCTCCGGACTAGCGGGAGTCTACGAGCAGTACTTC.

The chain recombines TRBV30 with TRBJ2-1; 8 bases align to TRBD2. Germline CDR1 GTSNPN, CDR2 SVGIG (reference sequence). The J segment lost 4 bases and the V segment lost 0 bases, leaving 11 bases of the junction unmatched. This CDR3 has 17 residues. CDR3 residues: CAWSVGFLAGSYNEQFF. CDR3 nucleotide sequence: TGTGCCTGGAGTGTGGGTTTTCTAGCGGGTTCATACAATGAGCAGTTCTTC.

This rearrangement joins TRBV28 to TRBJ1-3, with D perhaps matching TRBD1 (5 bases). V was cut by 2 bases and J by 2 bases, with 22 bases left in between. Germline V gene data show CDR1 as MDHEN and CDR2 as SYDVKM. The CDR3 loop spans 19 amino acids. CDR3 residues: CASSLRGSSGTWTGNTIYF. In DNA form, the CDR3 reads TGTGCCAGCAGTTTAAGGGGTAGCTCCGGGACTTGGACTGGAAACACCATATATTTT.

The V and J genes are TRBV11-1 and TRBJ2-3, with 8 bases identical to TRBD1. CDR1 and CDR2 (germline): SGHAT, FQDESV (reference sequence). This CDR3 spans 15 amino acids. The junction had 6 bases not matched to a gene; V was cut back by 6 bases and J by 1 base. CDR3 loop: CASSGLDRGTDTQYF. The CDR3 DNA reads TGTGCCAGCAGTGGGTTGGACAGGGGCACAGATACGCAGTATTTT.

The J gene is TRBJ2-3, the V gene TRBV21-1; the listed D gene, TRBD2, was not tested against the DNA. TRBV21-1 has pseudogene status. The length of the CDR3 is 18 residues. The CDR3 sequence is CASSNFELAGSSTDTQYF. In DNA form, the CDR3 reads TGTGCCAGCAGCAATTTTGAGCTAGCGGGCTCTAGCACAGATACGCAGTATTTT.